This T cell receptor beta chain was identified during a study of regulatory T cells in long-lasting Graves disease. Whole-study findings and limits: Few sampled subjects may have lowered accuracy.

Comments on this clonotype: Its target is not known. One base away lies a much larger clone, so this may be a sequencing read error.

Building the TCR beta libraries relied on iRepertoire HTBI primers, and CDR3 regions underwent Arm-PCR. One entry per CDR3 protein, called by TCRdb with MiXCR from the multiplex PCR reads. This table holds around 500,000 distinct CDR3 sequences, around an eighth found once. With 5 bases clipped from V and 5 bases from J, the junction kept 12 bases outside the gene matches. The CDR3 length is 15 residues. Per germline, CDR1 GTSNPN and CDR2 SVGIG (reference sequence). Time point given: newly diagnosed GD, antithyroid drugs for less than 3 months. There was RNA extracted from PBMCs, and the TCR library was made from it. Clinicians diagnosed Graves' disease using American Thyroid Association guidelines. It was an endocrinology department in Xi'an, China, that provided the patients. This same sample was also part of a study on T cells in Graves' hyperthyroidism and ophthalmopathy. That publication notes: The TCR CDR3 first-round RT-PCR relied on the HTBI primer set.

The V gene is TRBV30, the J gene TRBJ2-1; TRBD2 matches 7 bases. Sequenced material: peripheral blood mononuclear cells (PBMCs), taken at new diagnosis, from a patient treated with antithyroid drugs. This TCR came from a man under 40 with Graves disease. CDR3 amino acids: CAWDSRDYRNNEQFF. CDR3 DNA sequence: TGTGCCTGGGATAGCCGGGACTACAGGAACAATGAGCAGTTCTTC.